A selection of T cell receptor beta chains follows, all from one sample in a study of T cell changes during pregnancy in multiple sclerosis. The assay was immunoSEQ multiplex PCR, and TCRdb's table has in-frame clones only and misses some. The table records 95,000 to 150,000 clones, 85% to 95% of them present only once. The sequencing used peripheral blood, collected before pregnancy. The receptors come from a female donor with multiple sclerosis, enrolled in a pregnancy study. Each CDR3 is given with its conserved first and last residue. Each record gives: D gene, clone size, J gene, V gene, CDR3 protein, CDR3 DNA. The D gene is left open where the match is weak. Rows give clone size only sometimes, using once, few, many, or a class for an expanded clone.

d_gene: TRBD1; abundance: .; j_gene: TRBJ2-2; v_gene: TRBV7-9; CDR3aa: CASSLNNDRVTNTGELFF; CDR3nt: TGTGCCAGCAGCTTAAACAACGACAGGGTTACGAACACCGGGGAGCTGTTTTTT
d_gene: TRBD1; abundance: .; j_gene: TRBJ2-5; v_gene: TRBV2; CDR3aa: CASSGPGTGVQETQYF; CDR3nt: TGTGCCAGCAGTGGTCCCGGGACAGGGGTTCAAGAGACCCAGTACTTC
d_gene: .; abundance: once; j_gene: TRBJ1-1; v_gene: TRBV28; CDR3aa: CASSWGSTEAFF; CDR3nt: TGTGCCAGCAGTTGGGGCAGTACTGAAGCTTTCTTT
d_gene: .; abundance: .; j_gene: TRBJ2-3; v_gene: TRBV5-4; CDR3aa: CASSRDTTDTQYF; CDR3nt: TGTGCCAGCAGCAGGGACACCACAGATACGCAGTATTTT
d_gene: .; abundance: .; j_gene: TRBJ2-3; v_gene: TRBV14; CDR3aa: CASSQIMWVLGTDTQYF; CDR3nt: TGTGCCAGCAGCCAAATCATGTGGGTACTAGGCACAGATACGCAGTATTTT
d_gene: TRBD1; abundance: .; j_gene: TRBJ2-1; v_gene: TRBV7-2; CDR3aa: CASSYRTGVNEQFF; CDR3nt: TGTGCCAGCAGCTACCGGACAGGGGTGAATGAGCAGTTCTTC
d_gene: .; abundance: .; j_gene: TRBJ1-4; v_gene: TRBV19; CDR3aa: CASSQQGNNEKLFF; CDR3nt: TGTGCCAGTAGTCAACAGGGTAACAATGAAAAACTGTTTTTT
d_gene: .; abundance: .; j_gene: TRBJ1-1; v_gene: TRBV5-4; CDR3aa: CASSEGRPGFTEAFF; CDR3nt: TGTGCCAGCAGCGAAGGACGGCCAGGGTTCACTGAAGCTTTCTTT
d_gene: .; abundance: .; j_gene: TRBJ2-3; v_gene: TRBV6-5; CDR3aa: CASSYADTQYF; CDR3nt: TGTGCCAGCAGTTACGCGGATACGCAGTATTTT
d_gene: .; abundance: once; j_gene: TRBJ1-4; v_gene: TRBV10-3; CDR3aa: CAISETRQATNEKLFF; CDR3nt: TGTGCCATCAGTGAGACCCGACAGGCAACTAATGAAAAACTGTTTTTT
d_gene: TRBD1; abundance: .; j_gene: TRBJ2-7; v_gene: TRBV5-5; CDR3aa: CASSSPGQVDKQYF; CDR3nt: TGTGCCAGCAGCTCGCCGGGACAGGTAGACAAGCAGTACTTC
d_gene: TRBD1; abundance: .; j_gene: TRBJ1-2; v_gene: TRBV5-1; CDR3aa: CASRPLGTGLYGYTF; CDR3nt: TGCGCCAGCCGCCCGCTAGGGACAGGCCTCTATGGCTACACCTTC
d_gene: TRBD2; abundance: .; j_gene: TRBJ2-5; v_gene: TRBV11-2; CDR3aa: CASSWGLAAETQYF; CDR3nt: TGTGCCAGCAGCTGGGGACTAGCGGCGGAGACCCAGTACTTC
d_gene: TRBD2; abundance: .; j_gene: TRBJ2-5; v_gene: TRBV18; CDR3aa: CASSPPWAGERETQYF; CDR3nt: TGTGCCAGCTCACCCCCCTGGGCGGGGGAGAGAGAGACCCAGTACTTC
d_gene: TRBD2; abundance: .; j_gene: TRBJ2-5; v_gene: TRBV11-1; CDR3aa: CASSPFQAGWETQYF; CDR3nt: TGTGCCAGCAGCCCCTTCCAAGCGGGGTGGGAGACCCAGTACTTC